This T cell receptor beta chain comes out of a study of regulatory T cells in long-lasting Graves disease. The time point is: newly diagnosed GD, antithyroid drugs for less than 3 months. After RNA was extracted from PBMCs, the TCR library was made from it. All patients originated from an endocrinology department located in Xi'an, China. This clonotype was recorded at least ten times. Library construction for TCR beta used iRepertoire HTBI primers and Arm-PCR of CDR3 regions. TCRdb reprocessed the multiplex PCR reads via MiXCR and lists one record per CDR3 protein. The sample includes approximately 400,000 distinct CDR3 sequences, 15% of them seen just once. These data are also associated with another study on T cells in Graves' hyperthyroidism and ophthalmopathy. Per that paper: Newly diagnosed patients aged 18 to 65 had hyperthyroidism of under 2 months' duration. A model using 13 V-J features told ophthalmopathy apart from stable hyperthyroidism.

The sequencing here drew on peripheral blood mononuclear cells (PBMCs), taken at new diagnosis, from a patient treated with antithyroid drugs. The TCR comes from a woman in her forties with Graves disease.

The CDR3 nucleotides read TGTGCCAGCACCTTGGAAGGGGCTAATGAAAAACTGTTTTTT. Translation: CASTLEGANEKLFF. V and J are TRBV2 and TRBJ1-4; a weak D match, TRBD1 (5 bases). The length of the CDR3 is 14 residues. Germline CDR1 reads SNHLY; CDR2 reads FYNNEI. Trimming shortened V by 7 bases and J by 3 bases, and 12 bases separated the two germline ends.